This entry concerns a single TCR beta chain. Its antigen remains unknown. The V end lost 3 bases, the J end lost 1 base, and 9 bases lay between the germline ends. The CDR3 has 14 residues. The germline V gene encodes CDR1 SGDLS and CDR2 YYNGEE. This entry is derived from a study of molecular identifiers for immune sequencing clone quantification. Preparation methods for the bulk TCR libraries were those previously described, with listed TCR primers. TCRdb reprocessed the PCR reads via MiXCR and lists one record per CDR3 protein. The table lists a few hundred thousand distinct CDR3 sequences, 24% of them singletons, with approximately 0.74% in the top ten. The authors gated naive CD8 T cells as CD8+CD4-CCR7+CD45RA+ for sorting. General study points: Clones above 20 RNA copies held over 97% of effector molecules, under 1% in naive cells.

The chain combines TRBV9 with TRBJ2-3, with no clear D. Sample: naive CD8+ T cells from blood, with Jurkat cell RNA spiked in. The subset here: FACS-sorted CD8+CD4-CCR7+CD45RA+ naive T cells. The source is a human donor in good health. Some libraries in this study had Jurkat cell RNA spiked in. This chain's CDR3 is CASSGRERTDTQYF. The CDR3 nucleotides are TGTGCCAGCAGCGGGAGAGAACGCACAGATACGCAGTATTTT.